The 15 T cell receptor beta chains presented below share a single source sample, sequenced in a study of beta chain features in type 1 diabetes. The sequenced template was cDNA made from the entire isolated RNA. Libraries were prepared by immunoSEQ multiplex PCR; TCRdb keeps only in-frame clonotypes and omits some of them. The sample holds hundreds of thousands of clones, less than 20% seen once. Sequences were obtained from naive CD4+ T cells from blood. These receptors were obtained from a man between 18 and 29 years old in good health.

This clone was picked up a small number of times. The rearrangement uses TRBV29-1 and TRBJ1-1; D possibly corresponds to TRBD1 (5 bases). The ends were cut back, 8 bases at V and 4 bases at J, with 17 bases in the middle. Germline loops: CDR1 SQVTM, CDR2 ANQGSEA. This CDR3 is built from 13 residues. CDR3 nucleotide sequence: TGCAGCCAAGTTCTTTGGGGCAGCACTGAAGCTTTCTTT. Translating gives CSQVLWGSTEAFF.

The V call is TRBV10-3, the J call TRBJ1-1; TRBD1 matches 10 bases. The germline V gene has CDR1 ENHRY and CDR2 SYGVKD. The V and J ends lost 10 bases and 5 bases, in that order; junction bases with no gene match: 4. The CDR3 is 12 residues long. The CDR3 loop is CATRTGGTEAFF. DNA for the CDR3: TGTGCCACCCGGACAGGGGGAACTGAAGCTTTCTTT.

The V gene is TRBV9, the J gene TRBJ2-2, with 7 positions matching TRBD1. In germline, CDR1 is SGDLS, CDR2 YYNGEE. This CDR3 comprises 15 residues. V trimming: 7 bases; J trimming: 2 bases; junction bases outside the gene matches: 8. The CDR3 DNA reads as TGTGCCAGCCATCTCGGGACAGTCAACACCGGGGAGCTGTTTTTT. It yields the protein CASHLGTVNTGELFF.

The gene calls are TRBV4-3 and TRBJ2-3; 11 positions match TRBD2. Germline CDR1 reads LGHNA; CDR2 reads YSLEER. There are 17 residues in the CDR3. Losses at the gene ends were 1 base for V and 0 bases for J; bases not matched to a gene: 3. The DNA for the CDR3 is TGCGCCAGCAGCCAAGGACTAGCGGGGTCTAGCACAGATACGCAGTATTTT. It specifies CASSQGLAGSSTDTQYF.

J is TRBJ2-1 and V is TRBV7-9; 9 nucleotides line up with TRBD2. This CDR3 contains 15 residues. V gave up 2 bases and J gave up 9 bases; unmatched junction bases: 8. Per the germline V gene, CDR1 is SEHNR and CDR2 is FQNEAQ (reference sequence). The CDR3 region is CASSLISGRLGEQFF. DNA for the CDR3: TGTGCCAGCAGCTTAATCAGCGGGAGGCTTGGTGAGCAGTTCTTC.

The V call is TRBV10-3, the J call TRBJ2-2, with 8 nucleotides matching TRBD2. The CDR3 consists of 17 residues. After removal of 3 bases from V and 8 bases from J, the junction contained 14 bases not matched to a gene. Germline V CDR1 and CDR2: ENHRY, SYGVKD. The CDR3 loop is CAISDTRGVSGTGELFF. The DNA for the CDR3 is TGTGCCATCAGTGACACTAGAGGGGTTAGCGGGACAGGGGAGCTGTTTTTT.

The CDR3 nucleotides read TGTGCCAGCAGCTTCTCGGGACAGCGGAACACTGAAGCTTTCTTT. This codes for CASSFSGQRNTEAFF. The V and J genes are TRBV7-2 and TRBJ1-1, with 7 bases identical to TRBD1. V dropped 3 bases and J dropped 1; count of bases not matched to a gene: 5. Per the germline V gene, CDR1 is SGHTA and CDR2 is FQGNSA. The CDR3 length is 15 residues. Together with reference TRBV7-2 and TRBJ1-1, the CDR3 gives the full variable domain: GAGVSQSPSNKVTEKGKDVELRCDPISGHTALYWYRQSLGQGLEFLIYFQGNSAPDKSGLPSDRFSAERTGGSVSTLTIQRTQQEDSAVYLCASSFSGQRNTEAFFGQGTRLTVV.

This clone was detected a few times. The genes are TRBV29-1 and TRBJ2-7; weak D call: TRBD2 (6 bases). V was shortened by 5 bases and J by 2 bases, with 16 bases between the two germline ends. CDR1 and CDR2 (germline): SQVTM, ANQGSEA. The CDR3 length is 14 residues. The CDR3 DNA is TGCAGCGTTACCGGGGAGGTAGGAGCCTACGAGCAGTACTTC. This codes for CSVTGEVGAYEQYF.

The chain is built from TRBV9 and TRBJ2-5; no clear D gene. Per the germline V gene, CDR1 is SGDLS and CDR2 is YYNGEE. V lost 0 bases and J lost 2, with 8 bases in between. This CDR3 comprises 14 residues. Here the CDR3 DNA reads TGTGCCAGCAGCGTAGGTTGGTCACAAGAGACCCAGTACTTC. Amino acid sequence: CASSVGWSQETQYF.

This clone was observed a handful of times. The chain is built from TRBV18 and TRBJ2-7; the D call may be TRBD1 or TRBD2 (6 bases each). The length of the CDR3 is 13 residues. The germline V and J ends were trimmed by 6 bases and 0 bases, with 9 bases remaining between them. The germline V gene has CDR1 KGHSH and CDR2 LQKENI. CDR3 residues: CASSRDTSYEQYF. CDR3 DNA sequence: TGTGCCAGCTCGCGGGACACCTCCTACGAGCAGTACTTC.

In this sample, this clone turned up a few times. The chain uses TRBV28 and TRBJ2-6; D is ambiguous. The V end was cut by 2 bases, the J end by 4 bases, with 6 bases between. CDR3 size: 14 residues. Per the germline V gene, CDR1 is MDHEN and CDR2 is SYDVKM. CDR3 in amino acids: CASSLLRGANVLTF. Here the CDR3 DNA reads TGTGCCAGCAGTTTACTACGCGGGGCCAACGTCCTGACTTTC.

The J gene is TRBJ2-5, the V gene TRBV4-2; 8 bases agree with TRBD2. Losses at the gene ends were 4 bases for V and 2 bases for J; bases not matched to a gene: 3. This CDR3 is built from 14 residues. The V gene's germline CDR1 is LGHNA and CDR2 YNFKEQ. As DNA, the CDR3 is TGTGCCAGCAGCCGTCGGGAGGGTCAAGAGACCCAGTACTTC. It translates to CASSRREGQETQYF.

CDR3 DNA: TGCGCCAGCAGCCAGTCTGACGGGAGGAGCTCCTACAATGAGCAGTTCTTC. It yields the protein CASSQSDGRSSYNEQFF. The chain carries TRBV4-1 and TRBJ2-1; 7 bases are a match to TRBD2. The length of the CDR3 is 17 residues. V lost 3 bases and J lost 0; bases outside the gene matches: 8. Germline V gene sequence: CDR1 MGHRA, CDR2 YSYEKL.

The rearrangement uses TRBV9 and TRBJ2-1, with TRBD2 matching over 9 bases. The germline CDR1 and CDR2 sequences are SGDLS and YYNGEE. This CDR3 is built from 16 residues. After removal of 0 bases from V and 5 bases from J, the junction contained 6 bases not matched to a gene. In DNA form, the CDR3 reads TGTGCCAGCAGCGTAGCCTTGACTAGCGGTGACAATGAGCAGTTCTTC. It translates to CASSVALTSGDNEQFF. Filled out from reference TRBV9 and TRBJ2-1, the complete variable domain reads DSGVTQTPKHLITATGQRVTLRCSPRSGDLSVYWYQQSLDQGLQFLIQYYNGEERAKGNILERFSAQQFPDLHSELNLSSLELGDSALYFCASSVALTSGDNEQFFGPGTRLTVL.

The CDR3 region is CASTTSGNNYNEQFF. CDR3 sequence (DNA): TGTGCCAGCACCACTAGCGGGAATAACTACAATGAGCAGTTCTTC. The V and J genes are TRBV28 and TRBJ2-1, with TRBD2 matching over 10 bases. Germline loops: CDR1 MDHEN, CDR2 SYDVKM. CDR3 length: 15 residues. The V and J ends lost 7 bases and 3 bases, in that order; junction bases with no gene match: 6. Supplemented by reference TRBV28 and TRBJ2-1, the full variable domain reads DVKVTQSSRYLVKRTGEKVFLECVQDMDHENMFWYRQDPGLGLRLIYFSYDVKMKEKGDIPEGYSVSREKKERFSLILESASTNQTSMYLCASTTSGNNYNEQFFGPGTRLTVL.